Listed below are T cell receptor beta chains from one sample, sequenced in a study of blood T cell repertoires in COVID-19. The method was immunoSEQ multiplex PCR; TCRdb's version includes in-frame clones alone and lacks a portion of them. Of about 300,000 clones listed, 85% are singletons. The sequencing input was PBMCs or T cells enriched from blood (not recorded which). Receptor source: a woman aged 45-65 years who had recovered from COVID-19. The CDR3 runs from the conserved cysteine through the conserved F or W. D genes are given only for firm matches. Size is omitted from some rows. Given values are once, few, many or a class for expanded clones.

-	TRBV15	-	TRBJ1-4	CATSRDRQMNEKLFF	TGTGCCACCAGCAGGGACAGACAGATGAATGAAAAACTGTTTTTT
-	TRBV5-1	TRBD2	TRBJ2-7	CASSTGTSGSYEQYF	TGCGCCAGCAGCACGGGGACTAGCGGGTCCTACGAGCAGTACTTC
-	TRBV19	TRBD1	TRBJ2-5	CASSIGRRGRRGTETQYF	TGTGCCAGTAGTATAGGACGCAGGGGGCGCCGAGGTACGGAGACCCAGTACTTC
-	TRBV5-4	TRBD1	TRBJ1-2	CASSMRTGLYGYTF	TGTGCCAGCAGCATGCGGACAGGGCTCTATGGCTACACCTTC
few	TRBV14	-	TRBJ2-7	CASSQQLFDSYEQYF	TGTGCCAGCAGCCAACAACTTTTTGACTCCTACGAGCAGTACTTC
-	TRBV7-9	TRBD2	TRBJ2-7	CASSLGSGRIREQYF	TGTGCCAGCAGCTTAGGTAGCGGGAGGATCCGCGAGCAGTACTTC
-	TRBV19	-	TRBJ1-2	CASSIRFANYGYTF	TGTGCCAGTAGTATCAGGTTTGCTAACTATGGCTACACCTTC
-	TRBV9	TRBD2	TRBJ2-1	CASSATSGGGAYNEQFF	TGTGCCAGCAGCGCGACCTCCGGCGGGGGGGCCTACAATGAGCAGTTCTTC
-	TRBV13	TRBD1	TRBJ2-1	CASSFGQGASNEQFF	TGTGCCAGCAGCTTTGGACAGGGGGCTTCCAATGAGCAGTTCTTC
-	TRBV19	TRBD2	TRBJ2-7	CASSTPSRASGSYEQYF	TGTGCCAGTAGTACCCCCTCCAGGGCTAGCGGCTCCTACGAGCAGTACTTC
once	TRBV12-5	-	TRBJ1-6	CASGWGLNSPLHF	TGTGCTAGTGGTTGGGGACTTAATTCACCCCTCCACTTT
-	TRBV7-2	TRBD1	TRBJ1-2	CASGQGGLNYGYTF	TGTGCCAGCGGACAGGGAGGCCTTAACTATGGCTACACCTTC